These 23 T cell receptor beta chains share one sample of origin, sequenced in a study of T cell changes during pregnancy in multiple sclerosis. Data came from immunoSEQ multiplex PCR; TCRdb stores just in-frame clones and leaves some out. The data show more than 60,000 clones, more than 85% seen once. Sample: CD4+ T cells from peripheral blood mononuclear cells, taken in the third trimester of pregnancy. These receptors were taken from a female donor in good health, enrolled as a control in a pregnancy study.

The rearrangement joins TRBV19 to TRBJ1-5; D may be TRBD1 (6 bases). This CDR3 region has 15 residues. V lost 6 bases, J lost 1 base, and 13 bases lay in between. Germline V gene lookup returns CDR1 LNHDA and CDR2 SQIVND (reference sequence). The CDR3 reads CASREQGVSNQPQHF. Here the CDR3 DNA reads TGTGCCAGTAGGGAACAGGGAGTAAGCAATCAGCCCCAGCATTTT.

The CDR3 loop is CASREHRTNTEAFF. Here the CDR3 DNA reads TGTGCCAGCAGAGAGCACCGGACTAACACTGAAGCTTTCTTT. J is TRBJ1-1 and V is TRBV6-6; D not certain. CDR1 and CDR2 (germline): MNHNY, SVGAGI (reference sequence). Trimming pared 6 bases from V and 2 bases from J, leaving 13 bases between. CDR3 length: 14 amino acids.

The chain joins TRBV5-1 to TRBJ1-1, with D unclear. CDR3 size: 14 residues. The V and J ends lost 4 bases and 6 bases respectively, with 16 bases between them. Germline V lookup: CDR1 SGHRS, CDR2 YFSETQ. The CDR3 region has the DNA TGCGCCAGCAGCATCGACGGGTCCCCCGCTGAAGCTTTCTTT. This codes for CASSIDGSPAEAFF.

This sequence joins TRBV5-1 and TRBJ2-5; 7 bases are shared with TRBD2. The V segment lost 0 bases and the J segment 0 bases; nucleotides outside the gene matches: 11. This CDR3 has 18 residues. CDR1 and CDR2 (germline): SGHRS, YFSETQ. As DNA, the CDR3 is TGCGCCAGCAGCTTGGTCCCGGGTGGCGGGGGATACCAAGAGACCCAGTACTTC. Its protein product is CASSLVPGGGGYQETQYF.

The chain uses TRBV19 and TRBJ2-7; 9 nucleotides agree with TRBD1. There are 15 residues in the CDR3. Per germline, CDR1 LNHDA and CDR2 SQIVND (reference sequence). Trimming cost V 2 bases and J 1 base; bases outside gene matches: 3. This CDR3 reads CASSIMGQGSYEQYF. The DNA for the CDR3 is TGTGCCAGTAGTATAATGGGACAGGGTTCCTACGAGCAGTACTTC.

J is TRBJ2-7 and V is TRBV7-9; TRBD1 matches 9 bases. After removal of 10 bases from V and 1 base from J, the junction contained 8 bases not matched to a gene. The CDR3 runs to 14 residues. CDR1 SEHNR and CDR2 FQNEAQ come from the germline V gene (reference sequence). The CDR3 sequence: CATRTGESSYEQYF. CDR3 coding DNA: TGTGCCACCAGGACAGGGGAATCGTCCTACGAGCAGTACTTC.

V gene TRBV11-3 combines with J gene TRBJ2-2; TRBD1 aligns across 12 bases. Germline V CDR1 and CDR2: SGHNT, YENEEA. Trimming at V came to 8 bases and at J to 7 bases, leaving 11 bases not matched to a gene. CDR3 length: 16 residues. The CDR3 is CASETGTGGRDGELFF. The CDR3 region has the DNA TGTGCCAGCGAGACCGGGACAGGGGGCCGAGACGGGGAGCTGTTTTTT.

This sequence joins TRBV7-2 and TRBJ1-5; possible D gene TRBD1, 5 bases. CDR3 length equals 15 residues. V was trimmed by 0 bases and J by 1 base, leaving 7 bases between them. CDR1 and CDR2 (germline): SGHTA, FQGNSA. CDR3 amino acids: CASSLARGSNQPQHF. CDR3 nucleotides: TGTGCCAGCAGCTTAGCGCGGGGGAGCAATCAGCCCCAGCATTTT.

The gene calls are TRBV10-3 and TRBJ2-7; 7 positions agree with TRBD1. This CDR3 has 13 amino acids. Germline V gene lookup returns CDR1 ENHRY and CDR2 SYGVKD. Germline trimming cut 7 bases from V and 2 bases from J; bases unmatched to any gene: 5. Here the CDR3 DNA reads TGTGCCATCAATCCGGGACAGACCTACGAGCAGTACTTC. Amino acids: CAINPGQTYEQYF.

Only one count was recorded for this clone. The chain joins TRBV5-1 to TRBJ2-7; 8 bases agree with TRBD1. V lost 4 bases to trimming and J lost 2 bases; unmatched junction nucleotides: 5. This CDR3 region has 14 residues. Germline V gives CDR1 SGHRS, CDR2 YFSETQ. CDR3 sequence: CASSAQTGAYEQYF. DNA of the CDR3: TGCGCCAGCAGCGCCCAGACAGGGGCCTACGAGCAGTACTTC.

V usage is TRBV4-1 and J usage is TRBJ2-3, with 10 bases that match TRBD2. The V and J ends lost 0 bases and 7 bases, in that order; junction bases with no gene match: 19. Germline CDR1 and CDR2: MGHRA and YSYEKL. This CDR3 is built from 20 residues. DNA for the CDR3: TGCGCCAGCAGCCAAGAGGTCGAGCGGGGGGGCCTAGATTTTATTTATACGCAGTATTTT. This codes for CASSQEVERGGLDFIYTQYF.

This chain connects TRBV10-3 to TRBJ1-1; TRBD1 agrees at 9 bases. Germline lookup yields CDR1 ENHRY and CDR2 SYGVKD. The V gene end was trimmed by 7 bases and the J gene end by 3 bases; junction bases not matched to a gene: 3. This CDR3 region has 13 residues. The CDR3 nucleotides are TGTGCCATCACCCGGACAGGGGACACTGAAGCTTTCTTT. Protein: CAITRTGDTEAFF.

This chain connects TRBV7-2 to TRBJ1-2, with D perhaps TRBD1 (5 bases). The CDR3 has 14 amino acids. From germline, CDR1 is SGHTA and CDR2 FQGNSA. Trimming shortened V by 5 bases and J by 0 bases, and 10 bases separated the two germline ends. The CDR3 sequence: CASSAGGANYGYTF. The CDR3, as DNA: TGTGCCAGCAGCGCTGGAGGGGCTAACTATGGCTACACCTTC.

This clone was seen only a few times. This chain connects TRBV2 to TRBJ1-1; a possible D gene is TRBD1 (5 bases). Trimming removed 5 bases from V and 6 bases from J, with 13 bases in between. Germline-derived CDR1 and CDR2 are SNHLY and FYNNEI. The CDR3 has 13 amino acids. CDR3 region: CASSRGRASEAFF. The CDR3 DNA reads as TGTGCCAGCAGTAGGGGCAGGGCTTCTGAAGCTTTCTTT.

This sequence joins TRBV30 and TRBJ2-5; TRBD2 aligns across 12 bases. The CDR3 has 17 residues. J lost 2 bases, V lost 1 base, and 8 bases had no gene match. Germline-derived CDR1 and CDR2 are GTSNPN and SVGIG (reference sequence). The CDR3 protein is CAWSDPGLAGKQETQYF. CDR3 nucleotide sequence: TGTGCCTGGAGTGACCCCGGACTAGCGGGGAAACAAGAGACCCAGTACTTC.

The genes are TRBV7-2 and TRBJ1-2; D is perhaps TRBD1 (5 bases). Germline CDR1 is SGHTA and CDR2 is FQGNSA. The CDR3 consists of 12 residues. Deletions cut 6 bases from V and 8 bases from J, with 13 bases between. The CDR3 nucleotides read TGTGCCAGCAGGTCGGGGGGAAAGGGCTACACCTTC. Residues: CASRSGGKGYTF.

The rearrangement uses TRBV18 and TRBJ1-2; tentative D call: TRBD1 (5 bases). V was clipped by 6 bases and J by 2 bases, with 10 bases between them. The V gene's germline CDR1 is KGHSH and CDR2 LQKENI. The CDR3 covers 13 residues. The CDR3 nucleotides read TGTGCCAGCTCGCGGGGCTCCAACTATGGCTACACCTTC. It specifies CASSRGSNYGYTF.

CDR3 residues: CASSQPLGGLAGSGDEQFF. Written as DNA, the CDR3 is TGTGCCAGCAGCCAACCCCTAGGGGGACTAGCGGGGTCGGGGGATGAGCAGTTCTTC. The rearrangement links TRBV4-2 to TRBJ2-1, with 13 positions matching TRBD2. Germline V gene data show CDR1 as LGHNA and CDR2 as YNFKEQ. The CDR3 is 19 amino acids. Losses at the gene ends were 2 bases for V and 8 bases for J; bases not matched to a gene: 15.

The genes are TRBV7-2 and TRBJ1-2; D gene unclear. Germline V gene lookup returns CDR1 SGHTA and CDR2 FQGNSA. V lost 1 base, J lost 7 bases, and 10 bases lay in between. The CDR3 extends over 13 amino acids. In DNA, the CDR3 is TGTGCCAGCAGCTTAGGTGGTTCGGGTGGCTACACCTTC. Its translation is CASSLGGSGGYTF. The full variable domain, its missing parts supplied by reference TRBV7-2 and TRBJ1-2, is GAGVSQSPSNKVTEKGKDVELRCDPISGHTALYWYRQSLGQGLEFLIYFQGNSAPDKSGLPSDRFSAERTGGSVSTLTIQRTQQEDSAVYLCASSLGGSGGYTFGSGTRLTVV.

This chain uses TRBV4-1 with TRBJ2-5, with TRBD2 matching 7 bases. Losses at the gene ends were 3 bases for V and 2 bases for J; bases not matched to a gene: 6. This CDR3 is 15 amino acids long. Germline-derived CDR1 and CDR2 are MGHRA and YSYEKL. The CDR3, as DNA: TGCGCCAGCAGCCAGTCAGGAGCGGGGCAAGAGACCCAGTACTTC. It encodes CASSQSGAGQETQYF.

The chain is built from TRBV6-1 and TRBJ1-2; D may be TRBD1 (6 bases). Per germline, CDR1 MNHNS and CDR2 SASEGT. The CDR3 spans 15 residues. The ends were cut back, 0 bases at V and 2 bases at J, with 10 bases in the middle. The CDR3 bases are TGTGCCAGCAGTGAAGCGTCCGGGACAAACTATGGCTACACCTTC. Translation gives CASSEASGTNYGYTF.

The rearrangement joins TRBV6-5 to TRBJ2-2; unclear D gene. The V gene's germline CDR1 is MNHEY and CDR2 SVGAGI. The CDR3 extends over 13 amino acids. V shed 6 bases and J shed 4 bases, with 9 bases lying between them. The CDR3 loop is CASSRSVTGELFF. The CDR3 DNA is TGTGCCAGCAGCCGGTCCGTCACCGGGGAGCTGTTTTTT.

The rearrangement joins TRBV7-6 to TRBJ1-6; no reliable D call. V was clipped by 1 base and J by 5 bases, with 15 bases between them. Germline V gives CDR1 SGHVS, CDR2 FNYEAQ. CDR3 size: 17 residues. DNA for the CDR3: TGTGCCAGCAGCTTAGAGAAGCTTGGGCCGAATAATTCACCCCTCCACTTT. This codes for CASSLEKLGPNNSPLHF.